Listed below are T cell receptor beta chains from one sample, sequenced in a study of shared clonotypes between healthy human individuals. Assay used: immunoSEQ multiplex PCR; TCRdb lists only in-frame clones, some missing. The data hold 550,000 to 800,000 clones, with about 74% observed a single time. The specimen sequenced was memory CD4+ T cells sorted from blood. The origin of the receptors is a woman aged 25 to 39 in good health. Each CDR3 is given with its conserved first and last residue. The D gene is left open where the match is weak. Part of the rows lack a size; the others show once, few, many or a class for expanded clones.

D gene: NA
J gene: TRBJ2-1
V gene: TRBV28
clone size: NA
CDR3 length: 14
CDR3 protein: CASSLGLGYNEQFF
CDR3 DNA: TGTGCCAGCAGTCTCGGACTGGGTTACAATGAGCAGTTCTTC

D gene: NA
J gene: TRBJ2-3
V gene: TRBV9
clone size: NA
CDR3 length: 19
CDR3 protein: CASSVYTRGQTTSTDTQYF
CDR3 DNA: TGTGCCAGCAGCGTATATACCCGAGGACAAACCACTAGCACAGATACGCAGTATTTT

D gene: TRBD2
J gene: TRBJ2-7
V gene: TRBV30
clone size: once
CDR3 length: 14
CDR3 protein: CAWRKGGPAGEQYF
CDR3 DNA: TGTGCCTGGAGAAAGGGAGGGCCGGCTGGGGAGCAGTACTTC

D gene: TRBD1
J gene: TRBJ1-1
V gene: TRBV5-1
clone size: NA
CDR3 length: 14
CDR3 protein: CASSQGQPYTEAFF
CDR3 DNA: TGCGCCAGCAGCCAGGGACAGCCCTACACTGAAGCTTTCTTT

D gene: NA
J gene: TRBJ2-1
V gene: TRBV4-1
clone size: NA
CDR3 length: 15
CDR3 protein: CASSRAGTRYNEQFF
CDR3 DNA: TGCGCCAGCAGCCGAGCCGGGACAAGGTACAATGAGCAGTTCTTC

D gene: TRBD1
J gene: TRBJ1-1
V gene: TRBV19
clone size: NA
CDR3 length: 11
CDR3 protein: CASLDRAEAFF
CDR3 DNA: TGTGCCAGTTTGGACAGGGCTGAAGCTTTCTTT

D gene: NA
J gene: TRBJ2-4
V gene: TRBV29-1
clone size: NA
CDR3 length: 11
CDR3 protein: CSVGEGVIQYF
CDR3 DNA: TGCAGCGTTGGTGAAGGGGTCATTCAGTACTTC

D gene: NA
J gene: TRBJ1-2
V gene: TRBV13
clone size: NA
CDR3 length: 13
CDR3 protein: CASSPGPNYGYTF
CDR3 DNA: TGTGCCAGCAGCCCGGGACCTAACTATGGCTACACCTTC

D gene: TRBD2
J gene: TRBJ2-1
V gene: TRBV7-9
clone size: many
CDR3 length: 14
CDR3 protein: CASSTSGLPNEQFF
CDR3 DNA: TGTGCCAGCAGCACATCGGGACTACCCAATGAGCAGTTCTTC

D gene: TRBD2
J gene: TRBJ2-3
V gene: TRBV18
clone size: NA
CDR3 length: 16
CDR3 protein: CASSPGLAGAPDTQYF
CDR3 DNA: TGTGCCAGCTCCCCGGGACTAGCGGGAGCCCCAGATACGCAGTATTTT

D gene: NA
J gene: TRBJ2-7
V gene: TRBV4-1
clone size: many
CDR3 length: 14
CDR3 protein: CASSQAEASYEQYF
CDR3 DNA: TGCGCCAGCAGCCAAGCCGAGGCGTCCTACGAGCAGTACTTC

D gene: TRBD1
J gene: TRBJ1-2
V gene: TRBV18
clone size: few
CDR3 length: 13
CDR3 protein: CASSQGQGYGYTF
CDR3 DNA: TGTGCCAGCTCCCAAGGACAGGGATACGGCTACACCTTC

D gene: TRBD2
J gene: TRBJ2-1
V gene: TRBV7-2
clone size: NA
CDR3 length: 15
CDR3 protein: CASSLWTSGNNEQFF
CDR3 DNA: TGTGCCAGCAGCTTATGGACTAGCGGGAACAATGAGCAGTTCTTC

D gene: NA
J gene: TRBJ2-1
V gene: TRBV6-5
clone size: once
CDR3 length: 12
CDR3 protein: CASSSTVGEQFF
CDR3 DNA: TGTGCCAGCAGTTCCACCGTGGGGGAGCAGTTCTTC

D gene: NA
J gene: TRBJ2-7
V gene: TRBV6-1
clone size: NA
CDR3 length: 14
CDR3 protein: CASSQADVLGEQYF
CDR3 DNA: TGTGCCAGCAGTCAAGCGGATGTTCTTGGGGAGCAGTACTTC

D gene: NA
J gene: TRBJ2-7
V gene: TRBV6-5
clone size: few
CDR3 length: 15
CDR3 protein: CASSYSGQGTYEQYF
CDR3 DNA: TGTGCCAGCAGTTACTCGGGCCAGGGCACTTACGAGCAGTACTTC

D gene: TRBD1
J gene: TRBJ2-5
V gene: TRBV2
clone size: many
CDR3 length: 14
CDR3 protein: CASSEGWQGATQYF
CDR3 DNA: TGTGCCAGCAGTGAAGGCTGGCAGGGGGCCACCCAGTACTTC

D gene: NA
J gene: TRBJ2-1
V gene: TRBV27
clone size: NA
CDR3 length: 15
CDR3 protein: CASSFGLRSYNEQFF
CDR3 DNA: TGTGCCAGCAGTTTTGGACTTCGCTCCTACAATGAGCAGTTCTTC

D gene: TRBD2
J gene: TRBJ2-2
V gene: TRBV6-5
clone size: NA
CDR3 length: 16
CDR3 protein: CASSSKAGVGTGELFF
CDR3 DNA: TGTGCCAGCAGTTCGAAAGCGGGAGTAGGTACCGGGGAGCTGTTTTTT

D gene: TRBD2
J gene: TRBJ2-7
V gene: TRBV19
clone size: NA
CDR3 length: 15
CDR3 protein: CASSSSSGRTYEQYF
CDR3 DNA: TGTGCCAGTAGTTCTTCTAGCGGGAGAACCTACGAGCAGTACTTC

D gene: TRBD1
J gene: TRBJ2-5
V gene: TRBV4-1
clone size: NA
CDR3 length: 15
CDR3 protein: CASSLGQGAGETQYF
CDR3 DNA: TGCGCCAGCAGCCTAGGACAGGGGGCAGGGGAGACCCAGTACTTC

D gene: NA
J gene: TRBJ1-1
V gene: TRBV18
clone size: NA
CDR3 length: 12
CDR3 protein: CASSPPGSGAFF
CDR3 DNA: TGTGCCAGCTCCCCACCCGGGTCCGGAGCTTTCTTT

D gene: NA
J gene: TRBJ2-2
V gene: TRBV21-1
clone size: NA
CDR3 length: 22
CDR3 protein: CASSKALFPSFEGQNFTGELFF
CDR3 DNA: TGTGCCAGCAGCAAAGCGCTTTTCCCCAGCTTCGAGGGACAGAATTTTACCGGGGAGCTGTTTTTT

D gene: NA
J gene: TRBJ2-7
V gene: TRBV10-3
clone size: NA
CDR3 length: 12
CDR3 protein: CAISDPSREQYF
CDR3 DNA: TGTGCCATCAGTGACCCTTCTCGGGAGCAGTACTTC

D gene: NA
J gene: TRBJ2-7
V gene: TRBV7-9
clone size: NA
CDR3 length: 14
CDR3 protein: CASTRGWETYEQYF
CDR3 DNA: TGTGCCAGCACCCGCGGGTGGGAGACCTACGAGCAGTACTTC